A single sample is the source of the 24 T cell receptor beta chains below, sequenced in a study of blood T cell repertoires in COVID-19. Sequencing used immunoSEQ multiplex PCR; TCRdb keeps in-frame clones, though not all of them. The table has 150,000 to 200,000 clones, roughly four fifths seen once. Sequencing was done on a sample of peripheral blood. The source of these receptors is a man in his sixties with active or convalescent COVID-19.

The chain carries TRBV7-8 and TRBJ2-5; 9 nucleotides line up with TRBD1. Germline CDR1 and CDR2: SGHVS and FQNEAQ. The CDR3 extends over 15 amino acids. J was trimmed by 4 bases and V by 1 base; bases with no gene match: 4. The DNA of the CDR3 is TGTGCCAGCAGCTTAGGAACAGGGGGCCTAGAGACCCAGTACTTC. The encoded protein is CASSLGTGGLETQYF.

The chain is built from TRBV7-2 and TRBJ2-7; tentatively, D is TRBD2 (7 bases). Trimming stripped 1 base from V and 3 bases from J, with 19 bases between. The germline CDR1 and CDR2 sequences are SGHTA and FQGNSA. This CDR3 comprises 17 residues. The DNA of the CDR3 is TGTGCCAGCAGCTTAGGGGTCGTTGCGGGGGCCTTCTACGAGCAGTACTTC. This sequence encodes CASSLGVVAGAFYEQYF.

V and J are TRBV4-1 and TRBJ2-6, with TRBD1 identical over 10 bases. V lost 4 bases, J lost 2 bases, and 2 bases stayed unmatched. There are 16 residues in the CDR3. Germline CDR1 reads MGHRA; CDR2 reads YSYEKL. Written as DNA, the CDR3 is TGCGCCAGCAGCCCTGGACAGGGGGCTGGGGCCAACGTCCTGACTTTC. Encoded protein: CASSPGQGAGANVLTF.

This chain uses TRBV28 with TRBJ1-1; D unresolved. The germline CDR1 and CDR2 sequences are MDHEN and SYDVKM. The CDR3 is made up of 12 amino acids. V lost 8 bases and J lost 4, with 11 bases in between. CDR3 amino acids: CASGATATEAFF. The CDR3, as DNA: TGTGCCAGCGGAGCGACGGCCACTGAAGCTTTCTTT. The full variable domain, in which reference TRBV28 and TRBJ1-1 provide the parts outside the CDR3, is DVKVTQSSRYLVKRTGEKVFLECVQDMDHENMFWYRQDPGLGLRLIYFSYDVKMKEKGDIPEGYSVSREKKERFSLILESASTNQTSMYLCASGATATEAFFGQGTRLTVV.

This sequence joins TRBV7-8 and TRBJ1-2; 8 nucleotides line up with TRBD1. V shed 2 bases and J 1 base; nucleotides not matched to a gene: 6. The germline CDR1 and CDR2 sequences are SGHVS and FQNEAQ. CDR3 length: 16 amino acids. The CDR3 protein is CASSLQGAPINYGYTF. CDR3 bases: TGTGCCAGCAGCTTACAGGGGGCTCCGATTAACTATGGCTACACCTTC.

This sequence joins TRBV9 and TRBJ2-2; D may be TRBD1 (5 bases). Germline CDR1 and CDR2: SGDLS and YYNGEE. This CDR3 contains 17 residues. Trimming took off 4 bases at V and 0 bases at J, with 16 bases between the two ends. CDR3 DNA: TGTGCCAGCAGCTCAAGGCAGGGCACCACGAACACCGGGGAGCTGTTTTTT. It yields the protein CASSSRQGTTNTGELFF.

In DNA, the CDR3 is TGCGCCAGCAGTGAGTCGAGCAGCAATCAGCCCCAGCATTTT. Translated, it gives CASSESSSNQPQHF. The rearrangement links TRBV10-2 to TRBJ1-5; no reliable D call. CDR3 length equals 14 residues. In germline, CDR1 is WSHSY, CDR2 SAAADI. Trimming shortened V by 0 bases and J by 1 base, and 4 bases separated the two germline ends.

This chain joins TRBV15 and TRBJ2-2; 9 bases match TRBD1. V was clipped by 2 bases and J by 2 bases; unmatched bases: 3. This CDR3 has 16 amino acids. CDR1 LNHNV and CDR2 YYDKDF come from the germline V gene (reference sequence). CDR3: CATSRTGGRNTGELFF. In DNA, the CDR3 is TGTGCCACCAGCAGAACAGGGGGCCGTAACACCGGGGAGCTGTTTTTT. Complete variable domain (other parts from reference TRBV15 and TRBJ2-2): DAMVIQNPRYQVTQFGKPVTLSCSQTLNHNVMYWYQQKSSQAPKLLFHYYDKDFNNEADTPDNFQSRRPNTSFCFLDIRSPGLGDTAMYLCATSRTGGRNTGELFFGEGSRLTVL.

This chain connects TRBV5-1 to TRBJ2-2; 8 nucleotides align to TRBD2. Germline-derived CDR1 and CDR2 are SGHRS and YFSETQ. The CDR3 loop spans 16 amino acids. Trimming removed 4 bases from V and 6 bases from J; junction bases left unmatched: 11. CDR3 sequence reads: CASSPYSGRASGELFF. CDR3 sequence (DNA): TGCGCCAGCAGCCCCTACAGCGGGAGAGCGTCCGGGGAGCTGTTTTTT.

The V and J genes are TRBV19 and TRBJ2-5; 13 bases are a match to TRBD2. The CDR3 is made up of 17 amino acids. Looked up from germline, CDR1 is LNHDA and CDR2 is SQIVND (reference sequence). Trimming removed 5 bases from V and 5 bases from J; junction bases left unmatched: 11. The CDR3 region is CASSFRLAGGMKETQYF. The DNA for the CDR3 is TGTGCCAGTAGTTTTAGACTAGCGGGAGGAATGAAGGAGACCCAGTACTTC.

The chain employs TRBV7-3 and TRBJ2-2, with 7 bases that match TRBD1. The germline gives CDR1 SGHTA, CDR2 FQGTGA. V dropped 5 bases and J dropped 5; count of bases not matched to a gene: 5. The CDR3 is 14 amino acids. The CDR3 nucleotides are TGTGCCAGCAGCCCGCACAGGGGTACCGGGGAGCTGTTTTTT. It yields the protein CASSPHRGTGELFF. The complete variable domain, with remaining parts taken from reference TRBV7-3 and TRBJ2-2, reads GAGVSQTPSNKVTEKGKYVELRCDPISGHTALYWYRQSLGQGPEFLIYFQGTGAADDSGLPNDRFFAVRPEGSVSTLKIQRTERGDSAVYLCASSPHRGTGELFFGEGSRLTVL.

The chain carries TRBV7-9 and TRBJ1-4, with no clear D. Germline V gene data show CDR1 as SEHNR and CDR2 as FQNEAQ (reference sequence). This CDR3 spans 15 amino acids. V was clipped by 1 base and J by 4 bases, with 10 bases between them. For the CDR3, the DNA is TGTGCCAGCAGCTTAGGAGAGGGAAGTAATGAAAAACTGTTTTTT. This codes for CASSLGEGSNEKLFF.

The CDR3 loop is CASSFALPGQPQHF. In DNA, the CDR3 is TGTGCCAGCAGCTTCGCCCTTCCGGGTCAGCCCCAGCATTTT. This chain uses TRBV6-5 with TRBJ1-5; no firm D call. CDR1 MNHEY and CDR2 SVGAGI come from the germline V gene. This CDR3 contains 14 residues. The V end lost 6 bases, the J end lost 6 bases, and 15 bases lay between the germline ends.

At least ten counts were recorded for this clone. The DNA for the CDR3 is TGCGCCAGCAGTGAGCGGACTAGCGCCTCCTACGAGCAGTACTTC. Translated, it gives CASSERTSASYEQYF. This chain connects TRBV10-1 to TRBJ2-7, with 9 bases that match TRBD2. After removal of 2 bases from V and 0 bases from J, the junction contained 2 bases not matched to a gene. Germline CDR1 and CDR2: WNHNN and SYGVQD (reference sequence). The CDR3 has 15 amino acids.

The rearrangement uses TRBV5-6 and TRBJ2-5; 9 bases map to TRBD2. Germline lookup yields CDR1 SGHDT and CDR2 YYEEEE. V lost 0 bases, J lost 6 bases, and 6 bases stayed unmatched. The length of the CDR3 is 15 residues. The DNA for the CDR3 is TGTGCCAGCAGCTTGGGTCAGCTAGCGGGAAAGACCCAGTACTTC. Its protein product is CASSLGQLAGKTQYF.

The chain links TRBV5-1 to TRBJ2-1; 10 nucleotides agree with TRBD2. J gave up 8 bases and V 0 bases, and 8 bases lay outside the gene matches. The V gene's germline CDR1 is SGHRS and CDR2 YFSETQ. The CDR3 extends over 16 amino acids. The CDR3 is CASSLELSGGAHEQFF. In nucleotides, the CDR3 is TGCGCCAGCAGCTTGGAGTTGAGCGGGGGGGCGCATGAGCAGTTCTTC.

This sequence joins TRBV6-5 and TRBJ2-3, with 14 bases lining up with TRBD2. After removal of 6 bases from V and 5 bases from J, the junction contained 4 bases not matched to a gene. Germline V gene data show CDR1 as MNHEY and CDR2 as SVGAGI. The CDR3 has 15 amino acids. For the CDR3, the DNA is TGTGCCAGCAGGGGGACTAGCGGGAGTGGAGATACGCAGTATTTT. This translates into CASRGTSGSGDTQYF.

V gene TRBV5-1 combines with J gene TRBJ2-3, with 8 nucleotides matching TRBD2. The CDR3 sequence is 17 residues long. Per germline, CDR1 SGHRS and CDR2 YFSETQ. V lost 3 bases, J lost 6 bases, and 15 bases stayed unmatched. CDR3 DNA sequence: TGCGCCAGCAGCTGGCGCTCCGCGGGAGGAGAAGGCGATACGCAGTATTTT. It is translated as CASSWRSAGGEGDTQYF.

This rearrangement joins TRBV28 to TRBJ2-1, with 8 nucleotides matching TRBD2. V lost 2 bases to trimming and J lost 4 bases; unmatched junction nucleotides: 7. The length of the CDR3 is 16 residues. Germline V lookup: CDR1 MDHEN, CDR2 SYDVKM. This chain's CDR3 is CASSLVASGRYNEQFF. The CDR3 DNA reads TGTGCCAGCAGTTTAGTGGCTAGCGGGCGATACAATGAGCAGTTCTTC.

V gene TRBV19 combines with J gene TRBJ1-5, with 12 bases matching TRBD1. CDR3 length: 17 residues. Looked up from germline, CDR1 is LNHDA and CDR2 is SQIVND (reference sequence). Trimming at V came to 1 base and at J to 4 bases, leaving 5 bases not matched to a gene. CDR3 DNA sequence: TGTGCCAGTAGTATAGGATGGGGACAGGGGGCGAATCAGCCCCAGCATTTT. Protein: CASSIGWGQGANQPQHF.

The chain recombines TRBV12-3 or TRBV12-4 with TRBJ1-1; 7 nucleotides line up with TRBD1. Unmatched junction bases numbered 5, after V lost 5 bases and J lost 5 bases. The CDR3 runs to 13 residues. The CDR3 region is CASSQGGWTEAFF. The CDR3 DNA sequence: TGTGCCAGCAGTCAAGGGGGCTGGACTGAAGCTTTCTTT.

This rearrangement joins TRBV7-2 to TRBJ2-5; 9 nucleotides agree with TRBD1. This CDR3 comprises 16 residues. The germline gives CDR1 SGHTA, CDR2 FQGNSA. The V gene end was trimmed by 3 bases and the J gene end by 5 bases; junction bases not matched to a gene: 10. The CDR3 reads CASSFGTGRVGETQYF. In DNA, the CDR3 is TGTGCCAGCAGCTTCGGGACAGGGAGAGTTGGGGAGACCCAGTACTTC.

The chain uses TRBV27 and TRBJ1-4; D ambiguous. V shed 5 bases and J shed 2 bases, with 18 bases lying between them. From germline, CDR1 is MNHEY and CDR2 SMNVEV (reference sequence). The length of the CDR3 is 17 residues. The DNA for the CDR3 is TGTGCCAGCAGTCGAGGGCCTCGTGTAGGGACTAATGAAAAACTGTTTTTT. Translation gives CASSRGPRVGTNEKLFF.

This clone turned up a few times. This chain joins TRBV5-8 and TRBJ1-2, with D perhaps TRBD1 (5 bases). The CDR3 sequence is 16 residues long. Germline V gene data show CDR1 as SGHTS and CDR2 as YDEGEE. V lost 4 bases and J 1 base, leaving 17 bases between the germline ends. The CDR3 spells CASSRRRGGGNYGYTF. The CDR3 nucleotides are TGTGCCAGCAGCCGCAGGAGGGGAGGTGGTAACTATGGCTACACCTTC.